Presented here are 25 T cell receptor beta chains from one specimen sequenced in a study of cytomegalovirus exposure and HLA in healthy donors. Both 60 Vbeta primers and 13 Jbeta primers went into the PCR. Data came from immunoSEQ multiplex PCR; TCRdb stores just in-frame clones and leaves some out. This sample has approximately 92,000 clones, with roughly 73% found just once. Material: PBMCs. Receptor source: a man aged 45 to 65 in good health and CMV-seropositive.

CDR3 amino acids: CAIRSGQETQYF. DNA of the CDR3: TGTGCCATCAGGAGCGGACAAGAGACCCAGTACTTC. V usage is TRBV10-3 and J usage is TRBJ2-5, with D tentatively TRBD2 (5 bases). V dropped 6 bases and J dropped 2 bases, with 7 bases sitting between them. Germline V CDR1 and CDR2: ENHRY, SYGVKD. The CDR3 spans 12 residues.

The CDR3 DNA is TGTGCCAGCAGCCCCAAACTAGCGGCGAGCACAGATACGCAGTATTTT. This gives the protein CASSPKLAASTDTQYF. The chain carries TRBV7-8 and TRBJ2-3; 8 nucleotides align to TRBD2. Germline lookup yields CDR1 SGHVS and CDR2 FQNEAQ. Germline trimming cut 5 bases from V and 0 bases from J; bases unmatched to any gene: 7. The length of the CDR3 is 16 residues.

The chain couples TRBV4-1 to TRBJ2-3, with 8 bases matching TRBD2. The trim removed 1 base at V and 0 bases at J, leaving 6 bases unmatched. The CDR3 is 17 residues long. Germline lookup yields CDR1 MGHRA and CDR2 YSYEKL. The CDR3 here is CASSQGLAGPSTDTQYF. CDR3 DNA: TGCGCCAGCAGCCAAGGGTTAGCGGGGCCTAGCACAGATACGCAGTATTTT.

V usage is TRBV7-2 and J usage is TRBJ2-5; possible D gene TRBD2, 7 bases. Between the trimmed V and J ends, which lost 4 bases and 4 bases, there was a span of 10 bases. The CDR3 runs 13 residues. CDR1 SGHTA and CDR2 FQGNSA come from the germline V gene. CDR3: CASSWGGPETQYF. The CDR3 coding sequence is TGTGCCAGCAGCTGGGGGGGGCCAGAGACCCAGTACTTC.

The genes are TRBV19 and TRBJ2-2; 8 bases fit TRBD2. CDR3 size: 15 residues. V was pared by 6 bases and J by 1 base, with 4 bases of the junction left unmatched. The germline V gene has CDR1 LNHDA and CDR2 SQIVND (reference sequence). The CDR3: CASRGGRKNTGELFF. The DNA for the CDR3 is TGTGCCAGTAGGGGCGGGAGGAAGAACACCGGGGAGCTGTTTTTT.

The chain uses TRBV5-4 and TRBJ2-7, with D perhaps matching TRBD1 (5 bases). The CDR3 loop spans 13 amino acids. Trimming stripped 5 bases from V and 9 bases from J, with 18 bases between. Germline V gene sequence: CDR1 SGHNT, CDR2 YYREEE (reference sequence). The DNA of the CDR3 is TGTGCCAGCAGTGATACAGGTGGTCTACGGCAGTACTTC. Amino acids: CASSDTGGLRQYF.

The genes are TRBV27 and TRBJ2-7, with 14 nucleotides matching TRBD2. There are 16 residues in the CDR3. J gave up 3 bases and V 5 bases, and 6 bases lay outside the gene matches. The germline V gene encodes CDR1 MNHEY and CDR2 SMNVEV (reference sequence). The CDR3 DNA sequence: TGTGCCAGCAGTCTGACTAGCGGGGGGGAACTCTACGAGCAGTACTTC. Translation gives CASSLTSGGELYEQYF.

The chain is built from TRBV18 and TRBJ2-1; TRBD2 matches 8 bases. CDR3 length: 13 amino acids. The germline CDR1 and CDR2 sequences are KGHSH and LQKENI. Germline trimming cut 8 bases from V and 4 bases from J; bases unmatched to any gene: 4. For the CDR3, the DNA is TGTGCCAGCACACTAGCGGCTTACAATGAGCAGTTCTTC. Amino acids: CASTLAAYNEQFF.

The chain uses TRBV27 and TRBJ1-5; D might be TRBD1 (6 bases). V lost 5 bases and J lost 2, with 10 bases in between. The CDR3 extends over 14 amino acids. Germline V gene lookup returns CDR1 MNHEY and CDR2 SMNVEV (reference sequence). The CDR3 DNA is TGTGCCAGCAGTAGGGGGAGGGGCAATCAGCCCCAGCATTTT. Translated, it gives CASSRGRGNQPQHF.

The rearrangement uses TRBV18 and TRBJ2-1; D is unresolved. There are 15 residues in the CDR3. Germline CDR1 is KGHSH and CDR2 is LQKENI. V lost 2 bases to trimming and J lost 2 bases, with 10 bases between them. CDR3 bases: TGTGCCAGCTCACCAAAAAATAGTCCCTACAATGAGCAGTTCTTC. Amino acid sequence: CASSPKNSPYNEQFF.

The chain combines TRBV5-4 with TRBJ1-2; possible D gene TRBD1, 6 bases. V was cut by 1 base and J by 4 bases, with 14 bases left in between. The CDR3 spans 15 residues. CDR1 SGHNT and CDR2 YYREEE come from the germline V gene (reference sequence). CDR3 sequence (DNA): TGTGCCAGCAGCTTGCCCGAAGGGGGGGCCTATGGCTACACCTTC. Translated: CASSLPEGGAYGYTF.

This chain uses TRBV18 with TRBJ2-1; 7 positions match TRBD2. CDR1 is KGHSH, CDR2 LQKENI, per germline. After removal of 4 bases from V and 7 bases from J, the junction contained 16 bases not matched to a gene. This CDR3 is 17 amino acids long. The CDR3 DNA follows: TGTGCCAGCTCACTAAGTGCGAGCGCCGGGGGGTTAAATGAGCAGTTCTTC. It specifies CASSLSASAGGLNEQFF.

This chain joins TRBV11-2 and TRBJ1-2; a weak D match, TRBD1 (5 bases). V was shortened by 4 bases and J by 5 bases, with 11 bases between the two germline ends. Germline CDR1 SGHAT, CDR2 FQNNGV. This CDR3 has 13 residues. CDR3 sequence reads: CASSSGGLYGYTF. Here the CDR3 DNA reads TGTGCCAGCAGCTCCGGGGGTTTATATGGCTACACCTTC.

Regarding this clone: One end of the junction fails to match germline, which may point to a read error. This chain connects TRBV4-2 to TRBJ1-6; possibly TRBD1 for D (5 bases). CDR3 length equals 17 residues. Per the germline V gene, CDR1 is LGHNA and CDR2 is YNFKEQ. CDR3 sequence (DNA): TGTGCCAGCAGCCAAGATCCTACGGGGGGGATTGGTTCACCCCTCAACTTT. Translating gives CASSQDPTGGIGSPLNF.

The rearrangement joins TRBV5-1 to TRBJ2-1, with 8 bases identical to TRBD1. V trimming: 0 bases; J trimming: 6 bases; junction bases outside the gene matches: 5. CDR3 length: 15 amino acids. Germline CDR1 SGHRS, CDR2 YFSETQ. This chain's CDR3 is CASSLGAGGLNEQFF. The CDR3 nucleotides are TGCGCCAGCAGCTTGGGGGCAGGGGGCCTCAATGAGCAGTTCTTC.

The genes are TRBV7-3 and TRBJ2-2; unclear D gene. The ends were cut back, 3 bases at V and 2 bases at J, with 7 bases in the middle. The CDR3 loop spans 14 amino acids. The germline V gene has CDR1 SGHTA and CDR2 FQGTGA. For the CDR3, the DNA is TGTGCCAGCAGCTTTAATCCCAACACCGGGGAGCTGTTTTTT. Translating gives CASSFNPNTGELFF.

The chain combines TRBV6-1 with TRBJ2-2; TRBD1 matches 10 bases. Germline V gene data show CDR1 as MNHNS and CDR2 as SASEGT. CDR3 length: 14 amino acids. V shed 8 bases, J shed 6 bases, and the junction held 6 bases outside the gene matches. The CDR3: CASEDRGTAGELFF. CDR3 DNA sequence: TGTGCCAGCGAGGACAGGGGGACGGCCGGGGAGCTGTTTTTT.

This clone was observed a handful of times. The CDR3 DNA reads TGTGCCAGCAGCTTTGTGGAGGGAGCTAACTATGGCTACACCTTC. Translated: CASSFVEGANYGYTF. The chain has TRBV7-2 and TRBJ1-2, with unresolved D. The germline gives CDR1 SGHTA, CDR2 FQGNSA. V was pared by 3 bases and J by 0 bases, with 11 bases between. The CDR3 is made up of 15 amino acids.

The chain links TRBV6-5 to TRBJ2-2, with D possibly being TRBD1 (6 bases). Between the trimmed V and J ends, which lost 6 bases and 6 bases, there was a span of 11 bases. The CDR3 is 13 amino acids. The V gene's germline CDR1 is MNHEY and CDR2 SVGAGI. CDR3 loop: CASSMGASGELFF. The DNA of the CDR3 is TGTGCCAGCAGCATGGGGGCATCCGGGGAGCTGTTTTTT.

The chain links TRBV27 to TRBJ2-7, with 10 bases identical to TRBD1. Germline V gives CDR1 MNHEY, CDR2 SMNVEV (reference sequence). The CDR3 contains 13 residues. The V and J ends lost 7 bases and 4 bases, in that order; junction bases with no gene match: 4. CDR3 DNA: TGTGCCAGCACCCCGGGACAGGGGTACGAGCAGTACTTC. Translated: CASTPGQGYEQYF.

The chain is built from TRBV25-1 and TRBJ2-1; possible D gene TRBD1, 5 bases. Germline-derived CDR1 and CDR2 are MGHDK and SYGVNS. This CDR3 has 11 amino acids. V was pared by 7 bases and J by 6 bases, with 7 bases between. The CDR3 is CASKTGNEQFF. The DNA for the CDR3 is TGTGCCAGCAAAACAGGCAATGAGCAGTTCTTC.

This clone occurred a few times. The chain uses TRBV7-9 and TRBJ1-5, with 7 bases identical to TRBD1. Germline CDR1 and CDR2: SEHNR and FQNEAQ (reference sequence). There are 14 residues in the CDR3. With V trimmed by 1 base and J by 6 bases, 3 bases remained unmatched. The CDR3 reads CASSLGAGGQPQHF. The CDR3 DNA is TGTGCCAGCAGCTTAGGGGCAGGGGGTCAGCCCCAGCATTTT.

The J gene is TRBJ1-4, the V gene TRBV2; 8 bases line up with TRBD1. The trim removed 8 bases at V and 7 bases at J, leaving 6 bases unmatched. Germline V gives CDR1 SNHLY, CDR2 FYNNEI. CDR3 length: 13 amino acids. In nucleotides, the CDR3 is TGTGCCAGCGGTGGACAGGGAGGTGAAAAACTGTTTTTT. Translation: CASGGQGGEKLFF.

In the case of this clone: A junction end diverges from the germline sequence, so it may reflect a read error. The gene calls are TRBV4-1 and TRBJ1-6, with 9 bases identical to TRBD1. The germline V gene encodes CDR1 MGHRA and CDR2 YSYEKL. The CDR3 has 15 amino acids. The CDR3 nucleotides are TGCGCCAGCAGCCAAGAAGGGACAGGGAGTTCACCCCTCAACTTT. It translates to CASSQEGTGSSPLNF.

V gene TRBV5-1 combines with J gene TRBJ1-2, with D possibly being TRBD1 (6 bases). V was pared by 4 bases and J by 4 bases, with 11 bases between. The CDR3 runs 13 residues. Germline CDR1 and CDR2: SGHRS and YFSETQ. CDR3 sequence (DNA): TGCGCCAGCAGCCTCGGGGGGGCCTATGGCTACACCTTC. It codes for CASSLGGAYGYTF. The variable domain in full, completed from reference TRBV5-1 and TRBJ1-2, reads KAGVTQTPRYLIKTRGQQVTLSCSPISGHRSVSWYQQTPGQGLQFLFEYFSETQRNKGNFPGRFSGRQFSNSRSEMNVSTLELGDSALYLCASSLGGAYGYTFGSGTRLTVV.